The 27 T cell receptor beta chains in this list originate from one sample, sequenced in a study of human T cells and chemical hapten exposure. Sample time point: patch test 3, about 24 weeks after DPC sensitization. The sample's treatment: therapeutic diphenylcyclopropenone sensitization with weekly scalp DPC. TCRdb called the RACE reads again in MiXCR, with one record for every CDR3 protein. This table holds 210,000 or so distinct CDR3 sequences, 24% found once. The source was whole blood, collected in connection with sensitization to the hapten diphenylcyclopropenone (DPC). Receptors were obtained from a woman in her thirties or forties with alopecia areata. Some clones in this sample may be carry-over from other donors' samples.

This clonotype was recorded a few times. This chain joins TRBV20-1 and TRBJ2-1; 8 bases are a match to TRBD2. The CDR3 contains 13 residues. Germline CDR1 is DFQATT and CDR2 is SNEGSKA (reference sequence). With V trimmed by 6 bases and J by 6 bases, 7 bases remained unmatched. This chain's CDR3 is CSAQTSALNEQFF. The CDR3 region has the DNA TGCAGTGCGCAGACTAGCGCACTCAATGAGCAGTTCTTC.

This clonotype was seen a handful of times. This chain links TRBV5-1 with TRBJ2-7; unclear D gene. Germline CDR1 reads SGHRS; CDR2 reads YFSETQ. Trimming stripped 4 bases from V and 2 bases from J, with 13 bases between. This CDR3 comprises 14 residues. The CDR3 DNA reads as TGCGCCAGCAGCCTCACGGACGGTCCCTACGAGCAGTACTTC. It encodes CASSLTDGPYEQYF.

This clonotype showed up just a few times. The CDR3 spells CASSPQGLSGNTIYF. The CDR3 DNA reads as TGTGCCAGCAGCCCCCAGGGGTTATCTGGAAACACCATATATTTT. The chain carries TRBV9 and TRBJ1-3; maybe TRBD1 (6 bases). The CDR3 loop spans 15 amino acids. V was pared by 4 bases and J by 1 base, with 12 bases between. Germline V gives CDR1 SGDLS, CDR2 YYNGEE.

This clonotype was seen more than once but under ten times. The rearrangement joins TRBV10-3 to TRBJ2-7; D uncertain. CDR3 length: 15 amino acids. The germline gives CDR1 ENHRY, CDR2 SYGVKD. V lost 8 bases, J lost 0 bases, and 17 bases lay in between. The CDR3 loop reads CAIGSFASSSYEQYF. The CDR3 DNA reads TGTGCCATCGGATCCTTCGCGTCCAGCTCCTACGAGCAGTACTTC.

The chain recombines TRBV10-3 with TRBJ1-3, with a weak D call TRBD1 (6 bases). The CDR3 has 16 amino acids. In germline, CDR1 is ENHRY, CDR2 SYGVKD. Trimming pared 5 bases from V and 4 bases from J, leaving 18 bases between. CDR3 nucleotide sequence: TGTGCCATCAGTACCGGACAGCTTTTCTCAGGAAACACCATATATTTT. It specifies CAISTGQLFSGNTIYF.

This chain links TRBV6-5 with TRBJ2-2; D remains ambiguous. CDR3 length equals 14 residues. The germline gives CDR1 MNHEY, CDR2 SVGAGI. Trimming left V 6 bases short and J 4 bases short, with 12 bases between. CDR3 region: CASSPLLITGELFF. The CDR3, as DNA: TGTGCCAGCAGCCCTCTGTTAATCACCGGGGAGCTGTTTTTT.

This rearrangement joins TRBV6-1 to TRBJ2-3; 8 bases match TRBD1. The germline gives CDR1 MNHNS, CDR2 SASEGT. This CDR3 spans 13 amino acids. After removal of 6 bases from V and 4 bases from J, the junction contained 3 bases not matched to a gene. In DNA form, the CDR3 reads TGTGCCAGCAGGACAGGGGTGGCAGATACGCAGTATTTT. It encodes CASRTGVADTQYF.

The V gene is TRBV6-1, the J gene TRBJ2-7; no clear D. Germline V CDR1 and CDR2: MNHNS, SASEGT. The ends were cut back, 2 bases at V and 6 bases at J, with 2 bases in the middle. CDR3 length: 10 amino acids. CDR3 nucleotide sequence: TGTGCCAGCAGTGAATTCGAGCAGTACTTC. It is translated as CASSEFEQYF.

The chain recombines TRBV3-1 with TRBJ2-3, with 8 bases matching TRBD2. Germline V gene lookup returns CDR1 LGHDT and CDR2 YNNKEL (reference sequence). This CDR3 is 15 amino acids long. The junction had 8 bases not matched to a gene; V was cut back by 4 bases and J by 5 bases. In DNA form, the CDR3 reads TGTGCCAGCAGCCCCGGGGGGGCCGCGCGAGATACGCAGTATTTT. It translates to CASSPGGAARDTQYF.

The sample holds a few counts of this clonotype. The genes are TRBV28 and TRBJ1-2; unclear D gene. Germline-derived CDR1 and CDR2 are MDHEN and SYDVKM. The germline V and J ends were trimmed by 9 bases and 4 bases, with 15 bases remaining between them. The CDR3 loop spans 13 amino acids. CDR3 coding DNA: TGTGCCAGTCGACCCGTGAATGGCTATGGCTACACCTTC. Its translation: CASRPVNGYGYTF.

V usage is TRBV7-9 and J usage is TRBJ2-3; the match to TRBD1 covers 9 bases. Germline V gives CDR1 SEHNR, CDR2 FQNEAQ (reference sequence). J was trimmed by 0 bases and V by 4 bases; bases with no gene match: 5. The CDR3 is 16 residues long. The DNA of the CDR3 is TGTGCCAGCAGCTCGCTGGACAGGGGTAGCACAGATACGCAGTATTTT. It specifies CASSSLDRGSTDTQYF.

This clonotype has a single count. The V call is TRBV12-3 or TRBV12-4, the J call TRBJ2-7, with TRBD1 matching over 7 bases. This CDR3 contains 13 residues. Unmatched junction bases numbered 4, after V lost 4 bases and J lost 4 bases. The CDR3 nucleotides read TGTGCCAGCAGTTGGGGACAGAATTACGAGCAGTACTTC. Amino acids: CASSWGQNYEQYF.

This clonotype has only a few counts. This rearrangement joins TRBV28 to TRBJ1-5; no clear D. V gave up 5 bases and J gave up 7 bases, with 12 bases separating them. There are 13 residues in the CDR3. CDR1 is MDHEN and CDR2 is SYDVKM in the germline V gene. The CDR3 coding sequence is TGTGCCAGCAGTCCCACCCTAAGGCAGCCCCAGCATTTT. It encodes CASSPTLRQPQHF.

The chain has TRBV6-2 or TRBV6-3 and TRBJ2-2; D is unresolved. Germline-derived CDR1 and CDR2 are MNHEY and SVGEGT. The CDR3 is 14 residues long. V lost 6 bases and J lost 3, with 11 bases in between. In DNA, the CDR3 is TGTGCCAGCAGAGGACCGTCTTACACCGGGGAGCTGTTTTTT. Protein product: CASRGPSYTGELFF.

This sequence joins TRBV6-5 and TRBJ2-2; D is uncertain. Germline V gene lookup returns CDR1 MNHEY and CDR2 SVGAGI. Trimming stripped 2 bases from V and 9 bases from J, with 13 bases between. CDR3 size: 14 residues. CDR3 amino acids: CASSYLRAPRELFF. CDR3 sequence (DNA): TGTGCCAGCAGTTACCTACGGGCCCCGCGGGAGCTGTTTTTT.

The rearrangement uses TRBV21-1 and TRBJ1-1. TRBV21-1 is shown as a pseudogene. The CDR3 is made up of 12 amino acids. CDR3 loop: CARREWGTEAFF. In DNA form, the CDR3 reads TGTGCCAGAAGGGAGTGGGGCACTGAAGCTTTCTTT.

This rearrangement joins TRBV18 to TRBJ2-7; 9 nucleotides line up with TRBD1. The CDR3 loop spans 15 amino acids. With V trimmed by 0 bases and J by 4 bases, 4 bases remained unmatched. Germline V CDR1 and CDR2: KGHSH, LQKENI. The CDR3 here is CASSPPGTGRYEQYF. The CDR3 coding sequence is TGTGCCAGCTCACCACCCGGGACAGGGAGGTACGAGCAGTACTTC.

The chain uses TRBV7-9 and TRBJ2-6, with D unresolved. The CDR3 length is 12 residues. The germline V and J ends were trimmed by 10 bases and 2 bases, with 6 bases remaining between them. Germline V CDR1 and CDR2: SEHNR, FQNEAQ (reference sequence). CDR3 in amino acids: CAIPTGANVLTF. For the CDR3, the DNA is TGTGCCATACCTACTGGGGCCAACGTCCTGACTTTC.

This clonotype was seen a few times. This chain links TRBV5-1 with TRBJ2-2; TRBD2 matches at 8 bases. This CDR3 spans 14 amino acids. The V and J ends lost 6 bases and 8 bases, in that order; junction bases with no gene match: 9. CDR1 SGHRS and CDR2 YFSETQ come from the germline V gene. CDR3 DNA sequence: TGCGCCAGCACAGAGTTTAGCGGGAAGGGGGAGCTGTTTTTT. It yields the protein CASTEFSGKGELFF.

This clonotype occurred a few times. This chain links TRBV12-3 or TRBV12-4 with TRBJ1-1; a weak D match, TRBD1 (5 bases). Between the trimmed V and J ends, which lost 7 bases and 1 base, there was a span of 10 bases. The CDR3 has 13 residues. CDR3 coding DNA: TGTGCCAGCAATCAGGGTGGGAACACTGAAGCTTTCTTT. Encoded protein: CASNQGGNTEAFF.

A few counts support this clonotype. The CDR3 bases are TGCAGCGTTGACGGCGGAGACACCGGGGAGCTGTTTTTT. This gives the protein CSVDGGDTGELFF. The rearrangement joins TRBV29-1 to TRBJ2-2; no reliable D call. This CDR3 is built from 13 residues. The V gene lost 3 bases and the J gene lost 3 bases, with 8 bases spanning the gap. Germline-derived CDR1 and CDR2 are SQVTM and ANQGSEA.

A few counts support this clonotype. The chain is built from TRBV12-3 or TRBV12-4 and TRBJ1-3; D remains unclear. V gave up 6 bases and J gave up 3 bases, with 6 bases separating them. CDR3 length equals 12 residues. CDR3 protein: CASSPIGNTIYF. The CDR3 region has the DNA TGTGCCAGCAGCCCTATTGGAAACACCATATATTTT.

The chain combines TRBV11-2 with TRBJ2-2; 8 nucleotides line up with TRBD2. In germline, CDR1 is SGHAT, CDR2 FQNNGV. CDR3 length: 18 amino acids. V shed 2 bases, J shed 0 bases, and the junction held 8 bases outside the gene matches. DNA of the CDR3: TGTGCCAGCAGCTTATCGGCTAGCGGGCGGCCGAACACCGGGGAGCTGTTTTTT. Its translation: CASSLSASGRPNTGELFF.

This clonotype was seen a handful of times. CDR3 nucleotide sequence: TGCAGTGCTTGGGACAGGGTGGAAAACACCATATATTTT. Protein: CSAWDRVENTIYF. The gene calls are TRBV20-1 and TRBJ1-3; 9 bases are a match to TRBD1. Germline CDR1 DFQATT, CDR2 SNEGSKA (reference sequence). The CDR3 contains 13 residues. V lost 5 bases, J lost 6 bases, and 5 bases stayed unmatched.

This rearrangement joins TRBV7-2 to TRBJ2-1, with D tentatively TRBD2 (5 bases). The CDR3 totals 14 residues. The germline V gene encodes CDR1 SGHTA and CDR2 FQGNSA. V was trimmed by 3 bases and J by 5 bases, leaving 11 bases between them. The CDR3 protein is CASSFRDKNNEQFF. The DNA of the CDR3 is TGTGCCAGCAGCTTTCGGGATAAGAACAATGAGCAGTTCTTC.

This clonotype was counted at least ten times. The CDR3 is CSASRVRGTYEQYF. In DNA, the CDR3 is TGCAGTGCTAGTAGAGTTCGGGGGACCTACGAGCAGTACTTC. This chain joins TRBV20-1 and TRBJ2-7, with a weak D call TRBD2 (6 bases). Trimming took off 3 bases at V and 2 bases at J, with 14 bases between the two ends. This CDR3 region has 14 residues. CDR1 and CDR2 from the germline V gene are DFQATT and SNEGSKA (reference sequence).

This clonotype came up a few times. V and J are TRBV10-2 and TRBJ2-5; 10 bases are shared with TRBD1. The CDR3 runs to 15 residues. CDR1 and CDR2 from the germline V gene are WSHSY and SAAADI. V trimming: 2 bases; J trimming: 5 bases; junction bases outside the gene matches: 5. CDR3 nucleotide sequence: TGCGCCAGCAGTGAGCCGGGACAGGGGATGGAGACCCAGTACTTC. This sequence encodes CASSEPGQGMETQYF.